Presented here are 3 T cell receptor beta chains from one specimen sequenced in a study of response to subunit inactivated influenza vaccine. One entry per CDR3 protein, called by TCRdb with MiXCR from the RT-PCR reads. The sample holds 300,000 to 350,000 distinct CDR3 sequences, less than 25% seen once. The source was PBMCs from blood, collected around 22 months after vaccination. These receptors were collected from a man aged 50-75 years who received an inactivated influenza vaccine.

This clonotype turned up a few times. V usage is TRBV15 and J usage is TRBJ1-2; TRBD1 matches 9 bases. The germline V gene encodes CDR1 LNHNV and CDR2 YYDKDF (reference sequence). The V and J ends lost 5 bases and 5 bases, in that order; junction bases with no gene match: 6. The CDR3 has 14 residues. The CDR3 nucleotides are TGTGCCACCAGCCGAAGGGGACAGGGTTATGGCTACACCTTC. This encodes CATSRRGQGYGYTF.

This clonotype has at least ten counts. This rearrangement joins TRBV29-1 to TRBJ2-7, with 13 nucleotides matching TRBD2. Germline loops: CDR1 SQVTM, CDR2 ANQGSEA. The CDR3 length is 16 residues. J gave up 6 bases and V 6 bases, and 14 bases lay outside the gene matches. The CDR3 loop reads CSVLPAWTSGRGEQYF. The CDR3 DNA follows: TGCAGCGTACTCCCCGCCTGGACTAGCGGGAGAGGCGAGCAGTACTTC.

The sample holds a few counts of this clonotype. The chain couples TRBV4-2 to TRBJ2-1, with 8 bases matching TRBD2. Germline CDR1 LGHNA, CDR2 YNFKEQ. The CDR3 spans 18 residues. Trimming took 1 base from V and 10 from J; bases not matched to a gene: 18. The CDR3 region is CASSQVRMGSGNAKEQFF. The CDR3 nucleotides read TGTGCCAGCAGCCAAGTTCGGATGGGTAGCGGGAACGCCAAGGAGCAGTTCTTC.